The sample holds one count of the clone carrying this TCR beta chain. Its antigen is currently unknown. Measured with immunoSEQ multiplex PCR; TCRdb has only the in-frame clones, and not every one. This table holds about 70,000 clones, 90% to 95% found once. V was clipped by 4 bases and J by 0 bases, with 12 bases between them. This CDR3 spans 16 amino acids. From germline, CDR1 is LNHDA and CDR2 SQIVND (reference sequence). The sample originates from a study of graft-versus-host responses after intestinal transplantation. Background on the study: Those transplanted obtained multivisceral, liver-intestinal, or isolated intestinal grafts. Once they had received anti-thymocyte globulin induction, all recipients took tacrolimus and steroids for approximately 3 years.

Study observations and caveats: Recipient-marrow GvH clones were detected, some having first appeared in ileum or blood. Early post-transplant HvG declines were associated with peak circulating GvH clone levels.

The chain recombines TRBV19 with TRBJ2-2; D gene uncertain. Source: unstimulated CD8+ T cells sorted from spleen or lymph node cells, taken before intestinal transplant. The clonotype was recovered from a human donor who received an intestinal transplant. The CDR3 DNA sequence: TGTGCCAGTAGTACTAAGCTCGACTCGAACACCGGGGAGCTGTTTTTT. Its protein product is CASSTKLDSNTGELFF.